A selection of T cell receptor beta chains follows, all from one sample in a study of regulatory T cells in long-lasting Graves disease. Using its own MiXCR run on the multiplex PCR reads, TCRdb lists one record per CDR3 protein. The sample carries about 450,000 distinct CDR3 sequences, less than 20% recorded once. This sample also belongs to another study, concerning T cells in Graves' hyperthyroidism and ophthalmopathy.

The source material was peripheral blood mononuclear cells (PBMCs), sampled at new diagnosis, from a patient treated with antithyroid drugs. These receptors all come from a young woman with Graves disease. The CDR3 runs from the conserved cysteine through the conserved F or W. Each record gives: clone size, J gene, V gene, D gene, CDR3 protein, CDR3 DNA. The D gene is left open where the match is weak. The size entry is marked missing in some rows and otherwise reads once, few, many or a size class.

abundance: -
j_gene: TRBJ2-1
v_gene: TRBV9
d_gene: -
CDR3aa: CASSVGGRGGYNEQFF
CDR3nt: TGTGCCAGCAGCGTAGGGGGGAGAGGTGGGTACAATGAGCAGTTCTTC

abundance: few
j_gene: TRBJ2-1
v_gene: TRBV9
d_gene: -
CDR3aa: CASSVTGDYNEQFF
CDR3nt: TGTGCCAGCAGCGTGACGGGAGATTACAATGAGCAGTTCTTC

abundance: many
j_gene: TRBJ2-5
v_gene: TRBV12-5
d_gene: TRBD1
CDR3aa: CASGLAWDREIETQYF
CDR3nt: TGTGCTAGTGGTTTGGCATGGGACAGGGAGATAGAGACCCAGTACTTC

abundance: many
j_gene: TRBJ1-1
v_gene: TRBV2
d_gene: -
CDR3aa: CASRARGVNTEAFF
CDR3nt: TGTGCCAGCAGGGCGAGGGGTGTGAACACTGAAGCTTTCTTT

abundance: -
j_gene: TRBJ1-5
v_gene: TRBV20-1
d_gene: TRBD1
CDR3aa: CSAFPPGQGFQPQHF
CDR3nt: TGCAGTGCTTTCCCCCCCGGACAGGGTTTCCAGCCCCAGCATTTT

abundance: -
j_gene: TRBJ2-1
v_gene: TRBV19
d_gene: -
CDR3aa: CASSKVRYNEQFF
CDR3nt: TGTGCCAGTAGTAAAGTCCGGTACAATGAGCAGTTCTTC

abundance: many
j_gene: TRBJ2-1
v_gene: TRBV2
d_gene: -
CDR3aa: CASRGGAYNEQFF
CDR3nt: TGTGCCAGCAGAGGCGGGGCCTACAATGAGCAGTTCTTC

abundance: -
j_gene: TRBJ2-2
v_gene: TRBV10-3
d_gene: -
CDR3aa: CAISPVDGASTGELFF
CDR3nt: TGTGCCATCAGTCCGGTCGATGGGGCAAGCACCGGGGAGCTGTTTTTT

abundance: many
j_gene: TRBJ2-7
v_gene: TRBV5-5
d_gene: TRBD2
CDR3aa: CASSLGRLAGIYEQYF
CDR3nt: TGTGCCAGCAGCTTGGGGCGACTAGCGGGAATCTACGAGCAGTACTTC

abundance: many
j_gene: TRBJ2-1
v_gene: TRBV7-9
d_gene: TRBD2
CDR3aa: CASSLLRLAGNEQFF
CDR3nt: TGTGCCAGCAGCTTATTGAGGCTAGCGGGAAATGAGCAGTTCTTC

abundance: many
j_gene: TRBJ2-1
v_gene: TRBV11-2
d_gene: -
CDR3aa: CASSLDLSLGNEQFF
CDR3nt: TGTGCCAGCAGCTTAGATCTTTCCTTGGGGAATGAGCAGTTCTTC

abundance: few
j_gene: TRBJ1-2
v_gene: TRBV7-9
d_gene: TRBD1
CDR3aa: CASSLQGDYGCTF
CDR3nt: TGTGCCAGCAGCTTGCAGGGGGACTATGGCTGCACCTTC

abundance: -
j_gene: TRBJ2-3
v_gene: TRBV20-1
d_gene: TRBD1
CDR3aa: CSATGTGSTDTQYF
CDR3nt: TGCAGTGCCACCGGGACAGGTAGCACAGATACGCAGTATTTT

abundance: -
j_gene: TRBJ2-4
v_gene: TRBV10-2
d_gene: -
CDR3aa: CASSSGRQNIQYF
CDR3nt: TGCGCCAGCAGTTCGGGGCGACAAAACATTCAGTACTTC

abundance: -
j_gene: TRBJ2-1
v_gene: TRBV24-1
d_gene: -
CDR3aa: CACLRTEVYNEQFF
CDR3nt: TGTGCCTGTCTTAGGACCGAGGTCTACAATGAGCAGTTCTTC

abundance: many
j_gene: TRBJ1-2
v_gene: TRBV28
d_gene: -
CDR3aa: CASSFVIGANYGYTF
CDR3nt: TGTGCCAGCAGTTTTGTGATAGGAGCTAACTATGGCTACACCTTC

abundance: -
j_gene: TRBJ2-2
v_gene: TRBV30
d_gene: TRBD1
CDR3aa: CAWSSTRQGSTGELFF
CDR3nt: TGTGCCTGGAGTAGCACCCGACAGGGAAGCACCGGGGAGCTGTTTTTT

abundance: -
j_gene: TRBJ2-2
v_gene: TRBV10-1
d_gene: TRBD2
CDR3aa: CASSESVLAGVTGELFF
CDR3nt: TGCGCCAGCAGTGAGTCAGTACTAGCGGGAGTGACCGGGGAGCTGTTTTTT

abundance: many
j_gene: TRBJ2-7
v_gene: TRBV28
d_gene: -
CDR3aa: CASSLDFAYEQYF
CDR3nt: TGTGCCAGCAGCCTGGACTTCGCCTACGAGCAGTACTTC

abundance: -
j_gene: TRBJ1-2
v_gene: TRBV24-1
d_gene: -
CDR3aa: CATSDSSSGVVYGYTF
CDR3nt: TGTGCCACCAGTGATTCGTCCTCCGGCGTTGTCTATGGCTACACCTTC

abundance: many
j_gene: TRBJ1-1
v_gene: TRBV2
d_gene: -
CDR3aa: CASSEPQDLWGTEAFF
CDR3nt: TGTGCCAGCAGTGAACCCCAGGACCTCTGGGGCACTGAAGCTTTCTTT

abundance: many
j_gene: TRBJ2-1
v_gene: TRBV20-1
d_gene: TRBD2
CDR3aa: CSARDSGQISNEQFF
CDR3nt: TGCAGTGCTAGAGATAGCGGGCAAATTAGCAATGAGCAGTTCTTC

abundance: many
j_gene: TRBJ1-3
v_gene: TRBV20-1
d_gene: -
CDR3aa: CSAPLRGRGGNTIYF
CDR3nt: TGCAGTGCTCCCCTGCGGGGGCGCGGAGGAAACACCATATATTTT

abundance: many
j_gene: TRBJ1-1
v_gene: TRBV29-1
d_gene: -
CDR3aa: CSVFIVPGQKNTEAFF
CDR3nt: TGCAGCGTTTTCATAGTGCCAGGACAGAAAAACACTGAAGCTTTCTTT

abundance: many
j_gene: TRBJ1-2
v_gene: TRBV28
d_gene: -
CDR3aa: CASRLAGYYGYTF
CDR3nt: TGTGCCAGCAGGCTGGCAGGGTACTATGGCTACACCTTC

abundance: many
j_gene: TRBJ1-1
v_gene: TRBV7-2
d_gene: -
CDR3aa: CASSLVGSPEAFF
CDR3nt: TGTGCCAGCAGCTTAGTCGGGAGCCCTGAAGCTTTCTTT

abundance: many
j_gene: TRBJ2-2
v_gene: TRBV3-1
d_gene: -
CDR3aa: CASSHPGRLFF
CDR3nt: TGTGCCAGCAGCCATCCAGGAAGGCTGTTTTTT

abundance: -
j_gene: TRBJ2-5
v_gene: TRBV7-9
d_gene: TRBD2
CDR3aa: CASTALRVAGASGRIEETQYF
CDR3nt: TGTGCCAGCACCGCCCTACGGGTGGCGGGCGCTAGCGGGAGGATTGAGGAGACCCAGTACTTC

abundance: -
j_gene: TRBJ1-1
v_gene: TRBV6-1
d_gene: -
CDR3aa: CASSLGTQLEAFF
CDR3nt: TGTGCCAGCAGCCTCGGGACCCAGTTGGAAGCTTTCTTT

abundance: many
j_gene: TRBJ1-1
v_gene: TRBV5-5
d_gene: -
CDR3aa: CASSLTTENTEAFF
CDR3nt: TGTGCCAGCAGCTTGACAACGGAGAACACTGAAGCTTTCTTT

abundance: many
j_gene: TRBJ2-7
v_gene: TRBV30
d_gene: -
CDR3aa: CAWSVFGTFSYEQYF
CDR3nt: TGTGCCTGGAGTGTATTTGGTACATTCTCCTACGAGCAGTACTTC

abundance: many
j_gene: TRBJ1-2
v_gene: TRBV7-2
d_gene: -
CDR3aa: CASSLNRMDGYTF
CDR3nt: TGTGCCAGCAGCTTAAACAGGATGGATGGCTACACCTTC

abundance: few
j_gene: TRBJ1-6
v_gene: TRBV25-1
d_gene: -
CDR3aa: CASSERGKGNSPLHF
CDR3nt: TGTGCCAGCAGTGAACGGGGGAAAGGGAATTCACCCCTCCACTTT

abundance: -
j_gene: TRBJ2-2
v_gene: TRBV27
d_gene: -
CDR3aa: CASSFHVGSNTGELFF
CDR3nt: TGTGCCAGCAGTTTTCACGTGGGATCGAACACCGGGGAGCTGTTTTTT

abundance: few
j_gene: TRBJ2-5
v_gene: TRBV7-9
d_gene: -
CDR3aa: CASSPVEETQYF
CDR3nt: TGTGCCAGCAGTCCGGTTGAAGAGACCCAGTACTTC

abundance: many
j_gene: TRBJ2-3
v_gene: TRBV11-2
d_gene: -
CDR3aa: CASSPRAHTVARSTDTQYF
CDR3nt: TGTGCCAGCAGCCCGCGGGCGCACACGGTAGCGCGAAGCACAGATACGCAGTATTTT

abundance: many
j_gene: TRBJ1-2
v_gene: TRBV29-1
d_gene: -
CDR3aa: CSVENGYTF
CDR3nt: TGCAGCGTTGAGAATGGCTACACCTTC

abundance: -
j_gene: TRBJ2-2
v_gene: TRBV4-1
d_gene: -
CDR3aa: CASSIPRVETGELFF
CDR3nt: TGCGCCAGCAGCATCCCTCGGGTCGAAACCGGGGAGCTGTTTTTT

abundance: many
j_gene: TRBJ2-1
v_gene: TRBV5-1
d_gene: -
CDR3aa: CASSQEDWSYNEQFF
CDR3nt: TGCGCCAGCAGCCAGGAAGACTGGTCCTACAATGAGCAGTTCTTC

abundance: -
j_gene: TRBJ1-2
v_gene: TRBV5-4
d_gene: -
CDR3aa: CASRFEGSRVYGYTF
CDR3nt: TGTGCCAGCAGGTTTGAAGGGTCCCGGGTCTATGGCTACACCTTC

abundance: -
j_gene: TRBJ1-6
v_gene: TRBV19
d_gene: -
CDR3aa: CASSIQGRSPLHF
CDR3nt: TGTGCCAGTAGTATCCAGGGGAGGTCACCCCTCCACTTT